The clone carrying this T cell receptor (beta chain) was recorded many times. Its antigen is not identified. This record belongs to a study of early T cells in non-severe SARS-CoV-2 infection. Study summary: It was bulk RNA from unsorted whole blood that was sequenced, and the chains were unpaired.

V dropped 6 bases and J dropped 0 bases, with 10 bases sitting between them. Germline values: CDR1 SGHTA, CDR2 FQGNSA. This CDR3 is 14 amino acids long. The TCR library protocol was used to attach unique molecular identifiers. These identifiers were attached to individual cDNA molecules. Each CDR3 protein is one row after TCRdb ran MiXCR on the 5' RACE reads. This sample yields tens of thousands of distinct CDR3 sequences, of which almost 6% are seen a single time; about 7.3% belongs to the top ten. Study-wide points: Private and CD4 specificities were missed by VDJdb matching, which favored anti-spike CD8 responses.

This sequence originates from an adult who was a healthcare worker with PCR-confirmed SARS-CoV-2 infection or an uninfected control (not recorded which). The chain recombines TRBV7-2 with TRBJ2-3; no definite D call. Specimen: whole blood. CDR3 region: CASSSTRSTDTQYF. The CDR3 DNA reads TGTGCCAGCAGTTCGACGCGGAGCACAGATACGCAGTATTTT.